The 13 T cell receptor beta chains below come from one sample, sequenced in a study of post-analysis software for immune sequencing data. Whole-study findings and limits: TRBV segments more frequent in patients than in controls numbered roughly 5 and included TRBV5-6, TRBV5-1 and TRBV20-1.

These TCRs are of unknown antigen specificity. Each TCR beta cDNA library carried unique molecular identifiers. One entry per CDR3 protein, called by TCRdb with MiXCR from the PCR reads. The sample contains some 690,000 distinct CDR3 sequences, about 27% of which appear only once. The sequencing input was blood. The receptors originated from a girl between 10 and 17 years old with multiple sclerosis.

The chain recombines TRBV27 with TRBJ2-3; 8 bases align to TRBD1. J lost 0 bases, V lost 6 bases, and 8 bases had no gene match. The CDR3 runs 16 residues. Germline lookup yields CDR1 MNHEY and CDR2 SMNVEV (reference sequence). CDR3 sequence reads: CASSDTGQASTDTQYF. For the CDR3, the DNA is TGTGCCAGCAGCGATACGGGACAGGCTAGCACAGATACGCAGTATTTT.

This clonotype was seen only once. The chain is built from TRBV20-1 and TRBJ2-1, with D maybe TRBD2 (6 bases). Deletions cut 0 bases from V and 0 bases from J, with 9 bases between. The CDR3 spans 15 residues. Germline V gene lookup returns CDR1 DFQATT and CDR2 SNEGSKA (reference sequence). The CDR3 DNA is TGCAGTGCTAGAGAGTGGGGGGACTCCTACAATGAGCAGTTCTTC. Its protein product is CSAREWGDSYNEQFF.

This chain links TRBV20-1 with TRBJ1-1; D might be TRBD1 (5 bases). Germline CDR1 is DFQATT and CDR2 is SNEGSKA (reference sequence). This CDR3 region has 15 residues. V shed 0 bases and J shed 0 bases, with 11 bases lying between them. This CDR3 reads CSAREGASLNTEAFF. CDR3 in DNA: TGCAGTGCTAGAGAAGGGGCCAGTCTGAACACTGAAGCTTTCTTT.

The chain carries TRBV28 and TRBJ2-5; 11 bases fit TRBD2. The CDR3 totals 15 residues. The trim removed 11 bases at V and 0 bases at J, leaving 8 bases unmatched. Germline-derived CDR1 and CDR2 are MDHEN and SYDVKM. CDR3 bases: TGTGCCTGTAAGGGGACTAGCGGAAACCAAGAGACCCAGTACTTC. This gives the protein CACKGTSGNQETQYF.

This clonotype came up once. This may be a read error: a much more frequent sequence differs by one nucleotide. V and J are TRBV7-6 and TRBJ2-4, with 11 nucleotides matching TRBD2. The end of the DNA is better explained by TRBJ2-7, so the J call may be wrong. The CDR3 contains 17 residues. Germline CDR1 is SGHVS and CDR2 is FNYEAQ. The CDR3 loop is CASSLRLAGSNTYEQYF. CDR3 sequence (DNA): TGTGCCAGCAGCCTCAGACTAGCGGGATCCAATACCTACGAGCAGTACTTC.

This chain connects TRBV7-9 to TRBJ1-4; no clear D gene. Trimming removed 0 bases at V and 10 bases at J, with 15 bases between. CDR3 length: 15 amino acids. The germline V gene has CDR1 SEHNR and CDR2 FQNEAQ (reference sequence). CDR3 loop: CASSLATATAGKLFF. CDR3 in DNA: TGTGCCAGCAGCTTAGCGACGGCCACGGCTGGAAAACTGTTTTTT.

This clonotype was picked up a small number of times. The rearrangement joins TRBV5-1 to TRBJ2-3; weak D call: TRBD1 (6 bases). V dropped 4 bases and J dropped 4 bases, with 16 bases sitting between them. Looked up from germline, CDR1 is SGHRS and CDR2 is YFSETQ. The CDR3 consists of 15 residues. The CDR3 spells CASSPLTGLSDTQYF. The CDR3 nucleotides are TGCGCCAGCAGCCCGTTGACAGGATTATCAGATACGCAGTATTTT.

This clonotype showed up just a few times. The chain joins TRBV4-1 to TRBJ1-2; D remains unclear. Between the trimmed V and J ends, which lost 4 bases and 0 bases, there was a span of 15 bases. CDR1 and CDR2 (germline): MGHRA, YSYEKL. There are 16 residues in the CDR3. The CDR3 DNA reads as TGCGCCAGCAGCCCCCTGGGCCAGCGAACTAACTATGGCTACACCTTC. This translates into CASSPLGQRTNYGYTF.

Only a few counts were recorded for this clonotype. The chain carries TRBV10-3 and TRBJ2-1; 9 nucleotides align to TRBD1. Germline values: CDR1 ENHRY, CDR2 SYGVKD. The CDR3 has 16 amino acids. The V and J ends lost 2 bases and 5 bases, in that order; junction bases with no gene match: 7. Here the CDR3 reads CAISEPQGQGNNEQFF. The CDR3 DNA sequence: TGTGCCATCAGTGAGCCTCAGGGACAGGGAAACAATGAGCAGTTCTTC.

The chain has TRBV4-1 and TRBJ2-7; D gene unclear. V was trimmed by 4 bases and J by 4 bases, leaving 17 bases between them. This CDR3 region has 15 residues. The germline V gene has CDR1 MGHRA and CDR2 YSYEKL. CDR3 in amino acids: CASSLDVAPYYEQYF. For the CDR3, the DNA is TGCGCCAGCAGCCTAGACGTAGCTCCATATTACGAGCAGTACTTC.

The chain has TRBV6-1 and TRBJ1-1; D remains ambiguous. Trimming removed 1 base from V and 1 base from J, with 7 bases in between. Germline-derived CDR1 and CDR2 are MNHNS and SASEGT. The CDR3 spans 14 residues. The CDR3, as DNA: TGTGCCAGCAGTGAAGGGCCGGCGAACACTGAAGCTTTCTTT. Protein sequence: CASSEGPANTEAFF.

The genes are TRBV7-2 and TRBJ2-1; D is possibly TRBD1 or TRBD2 (5 bases each). This CDR3 spans 18 amino acids. CDR1 is SGHTA, CDR2 FQGNSA, per germline. This chain's CDR3 is CVSSLGIRAGRRGNEQFF. DNA for the CDR3: TGTGTCAGTAGCTTAGGAATCCGGGCAGGGAGAAGAGGGAATGAGCAGTTCTTC.

The gene calls are TRBV6-1 and TRBJ2-5, with 8 bases lining up with TRBD1. The end of the DNA aligns better with TRBJ2-7, so the J call may be wrong. Germline V gives CDR1 MNHNS, CDR2 SASEGT. This CDR3 is 13 amino acids long. CDR3 nucleotides: TGTGCCAGCAGTGAAGACAGGGGGGACGAGCAGTACTTC. Translation: CASSEDRGDEQYF.